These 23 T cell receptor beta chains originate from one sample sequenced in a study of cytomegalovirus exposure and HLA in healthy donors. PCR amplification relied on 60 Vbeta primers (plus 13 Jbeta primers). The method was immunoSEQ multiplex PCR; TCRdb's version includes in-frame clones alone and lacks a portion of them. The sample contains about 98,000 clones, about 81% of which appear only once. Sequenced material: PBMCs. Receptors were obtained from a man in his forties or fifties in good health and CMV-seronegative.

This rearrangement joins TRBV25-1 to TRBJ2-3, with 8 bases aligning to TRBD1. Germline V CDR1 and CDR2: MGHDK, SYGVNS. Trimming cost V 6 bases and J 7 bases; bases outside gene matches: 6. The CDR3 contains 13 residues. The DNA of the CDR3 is TGTGCCAGCAGCTGGGGACAGGTTTATACGCAGTATTTT. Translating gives CASSWGQVYTQYF.

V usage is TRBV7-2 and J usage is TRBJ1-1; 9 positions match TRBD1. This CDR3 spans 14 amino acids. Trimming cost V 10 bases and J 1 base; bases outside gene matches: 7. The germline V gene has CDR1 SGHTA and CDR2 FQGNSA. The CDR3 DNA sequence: TGTGCCACTACCGGACAGGGGTCGAACACTGAAGCTTTCTTT. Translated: CATTGQGSNTEAFF.

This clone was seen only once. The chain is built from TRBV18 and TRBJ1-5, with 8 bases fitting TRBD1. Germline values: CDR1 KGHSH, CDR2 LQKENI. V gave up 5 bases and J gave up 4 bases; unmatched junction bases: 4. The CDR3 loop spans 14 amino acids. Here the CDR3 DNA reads TGTGCCAGCTCAAAGACAGGGGTGAATCAGCCCCAGCATTTT. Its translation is CASSKTGVNQPQHF.

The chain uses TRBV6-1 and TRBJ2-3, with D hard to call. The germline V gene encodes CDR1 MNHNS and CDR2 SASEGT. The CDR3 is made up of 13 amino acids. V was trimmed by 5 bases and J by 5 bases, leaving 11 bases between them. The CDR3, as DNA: TGTGCCAGCAGTTCCCGCCGAGGAGATACGCAGTATTTT. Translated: CASSSRRGDTQYF.

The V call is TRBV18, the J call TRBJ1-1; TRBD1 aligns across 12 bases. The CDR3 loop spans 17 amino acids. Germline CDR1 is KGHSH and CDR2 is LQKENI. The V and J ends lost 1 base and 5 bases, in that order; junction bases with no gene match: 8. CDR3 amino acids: CASSPLKGTGGLTEAFF. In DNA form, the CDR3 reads TGTGCCAGCTCACCACTGAAGGGGACAGGGGGCCTGACTGAAGCTTTCTTT.

The CDR3 loop reads CASSSPGQGNTIYF. The CDR3 nucleotides read TGTGCCAGCAGCTCTCCGGGACAGGGAAACACCATATATTTT. The chain is built from TRBV7-9 and TRBJ1-3, with 7 bases that match TRBD1. The CDR3 is 14 residues long. Trimming took 4 bases from V and 4 from J; bases not matched to a gene: 4. The germline V gene has CDR1 SEHNR and CDR2 FQNEAQ (reference sequence).

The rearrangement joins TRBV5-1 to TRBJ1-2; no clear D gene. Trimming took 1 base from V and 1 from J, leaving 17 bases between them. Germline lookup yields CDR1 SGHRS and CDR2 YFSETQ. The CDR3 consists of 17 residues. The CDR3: CASSLSFGFSGNYGYTF. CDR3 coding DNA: TGCGCCAGCAGCTTGAGTTTCGGTTTTTCGGGTAACTATGGCTACACCTTC.

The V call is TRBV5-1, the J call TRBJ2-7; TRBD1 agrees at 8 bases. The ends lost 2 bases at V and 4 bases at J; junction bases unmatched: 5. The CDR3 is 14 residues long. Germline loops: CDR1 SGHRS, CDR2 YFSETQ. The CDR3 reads CASSFRDRTYEQYF. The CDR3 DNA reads TGCGCCAGCAGCTTTCGGGACAGGACGTACGAGCAGTACTTC. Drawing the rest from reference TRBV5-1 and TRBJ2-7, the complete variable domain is KAGVTQTPRYLIKTRGQQVTLSCSPISGHRSVSWYQQTPGQGLQFLFEYFSETQRNKGNFPGRFSGRQFSNSRSEMNVSTLELGDSALYLCASSFRDRTYEQYFGPGTRLTVT.

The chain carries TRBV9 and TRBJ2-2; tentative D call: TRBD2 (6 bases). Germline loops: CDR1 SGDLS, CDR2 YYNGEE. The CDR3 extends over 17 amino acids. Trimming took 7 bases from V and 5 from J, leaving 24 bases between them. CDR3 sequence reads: CASSRQPTGGDTGELFF. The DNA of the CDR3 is TGTGCCAGCTCGCGTCAACCCACGGGCGGGGATACCGGGGAGCTGTTTTTT.

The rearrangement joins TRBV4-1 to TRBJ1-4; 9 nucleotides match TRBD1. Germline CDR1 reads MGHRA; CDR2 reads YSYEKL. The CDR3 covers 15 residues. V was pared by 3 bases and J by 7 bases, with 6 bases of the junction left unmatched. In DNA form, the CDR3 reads TGCGCCAGCAGCCAGGCCGGGACAGGGTCTGAAAAACTGTTTTTT. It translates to CASSQAGTGSEKLFF.

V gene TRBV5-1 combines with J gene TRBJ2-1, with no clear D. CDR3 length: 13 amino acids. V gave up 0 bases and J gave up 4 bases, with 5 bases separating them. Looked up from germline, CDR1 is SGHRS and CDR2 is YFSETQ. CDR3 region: CASSLGTYNEQFF. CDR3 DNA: TGCGCCAGCAGCTTGGGTACATACAATGAGCAGTTCTTC. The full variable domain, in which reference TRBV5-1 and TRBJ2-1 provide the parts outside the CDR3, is KAGVTQTPRYLIKTRGQQVTLSCSPISGHRSVSWYQQTPGQGLQFLFEYFSETQRNKGNFPGRFSGRQFSNSRSEMNVSTLELGDSALYLCASSLGTYNEQFFGPGTRLTVL.

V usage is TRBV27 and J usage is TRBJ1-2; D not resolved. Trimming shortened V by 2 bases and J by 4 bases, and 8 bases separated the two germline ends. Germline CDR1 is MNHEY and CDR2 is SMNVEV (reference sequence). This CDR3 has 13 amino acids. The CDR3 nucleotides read TGTGCCAGCAGTTTAACAGCTCTCTATGGCTACACCTTC. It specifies CASSLTALYGYTF.

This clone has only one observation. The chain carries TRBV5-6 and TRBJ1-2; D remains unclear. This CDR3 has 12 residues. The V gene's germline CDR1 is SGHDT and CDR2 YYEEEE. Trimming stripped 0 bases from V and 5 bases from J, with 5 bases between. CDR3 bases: TGTGCCAGCAGCTTGGATCAGTATGGCTACACCTTC. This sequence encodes CASSLDQYGYTF. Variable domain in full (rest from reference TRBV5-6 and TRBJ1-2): DAGVTQSPTHLIKTRGQQVTLRCSPKSGHDTVSWYQQALGQGPQFIFQYYEEEERQRGNFPDRFSGHQFPNYSSELNVNALLLGDSALYLCASSLDQYGYTFGSGTRLTVV.

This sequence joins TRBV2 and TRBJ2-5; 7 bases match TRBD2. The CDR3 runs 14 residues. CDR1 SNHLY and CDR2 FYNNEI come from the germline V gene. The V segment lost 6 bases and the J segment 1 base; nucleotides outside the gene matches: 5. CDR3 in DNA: TGTGCCAGCAGGGCGGGGACTACCCAAGAGACCCAGTACTTC. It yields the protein CASRAGTTQETQYF.

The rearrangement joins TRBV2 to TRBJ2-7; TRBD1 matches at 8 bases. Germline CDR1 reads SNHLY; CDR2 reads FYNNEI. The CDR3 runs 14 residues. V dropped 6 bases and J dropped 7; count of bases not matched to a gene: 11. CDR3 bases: TGTGCCAGCAGCCACCGGGGACAGGAGAAGGAGCAGTACTTC. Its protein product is CASSHRGQEKEQYF.

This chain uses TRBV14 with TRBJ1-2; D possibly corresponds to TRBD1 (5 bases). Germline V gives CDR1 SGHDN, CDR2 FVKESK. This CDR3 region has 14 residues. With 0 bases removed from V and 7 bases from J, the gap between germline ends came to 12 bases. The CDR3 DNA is TGTGCCAGCAGCCAAGACCTGGGGCGCGGTGGCTACACCTTC. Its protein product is CASSQDLGRGGYTF.

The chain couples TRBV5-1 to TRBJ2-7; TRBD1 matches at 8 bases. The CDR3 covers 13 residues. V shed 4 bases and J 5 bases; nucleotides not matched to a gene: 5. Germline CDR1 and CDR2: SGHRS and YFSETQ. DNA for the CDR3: TGCGCCAGCAGCCCCAACAGGGGGAACGAGCAGTACTTC. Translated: CASSPNRGNEQYF.

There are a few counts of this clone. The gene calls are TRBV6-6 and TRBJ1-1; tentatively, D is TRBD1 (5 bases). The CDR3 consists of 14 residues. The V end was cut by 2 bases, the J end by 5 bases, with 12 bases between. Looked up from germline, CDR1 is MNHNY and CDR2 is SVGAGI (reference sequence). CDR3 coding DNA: TGTGCCAGCAGTTACGGACACCTCAAGACTGAAGCTTTCTTT. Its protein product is CASSYGHLKTEAFF.

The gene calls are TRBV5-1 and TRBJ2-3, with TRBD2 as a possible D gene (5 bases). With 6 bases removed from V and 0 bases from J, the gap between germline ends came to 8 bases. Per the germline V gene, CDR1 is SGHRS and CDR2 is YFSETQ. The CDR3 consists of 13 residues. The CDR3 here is CASTSGSTDTQYF. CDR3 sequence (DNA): TGCGCCAGCACGTCGGGGAGCACAGATACGCAGTATTTT.

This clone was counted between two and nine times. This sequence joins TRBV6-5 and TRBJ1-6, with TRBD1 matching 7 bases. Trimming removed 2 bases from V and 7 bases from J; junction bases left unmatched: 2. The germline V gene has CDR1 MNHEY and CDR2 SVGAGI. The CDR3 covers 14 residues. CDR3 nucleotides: TGTGCCAGCAGTTACGACAGGGAGAATTCACCCCTCCACTTT. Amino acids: CASSYDRENSPLHF.

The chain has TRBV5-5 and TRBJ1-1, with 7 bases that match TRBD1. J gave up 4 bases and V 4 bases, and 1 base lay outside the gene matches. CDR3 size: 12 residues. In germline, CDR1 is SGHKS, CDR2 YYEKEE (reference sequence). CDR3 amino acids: CASSRQGTEAFF. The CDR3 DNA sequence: TGTGCCAGCAGCCGACAGGGCACTGAAGCTTTCTTT.

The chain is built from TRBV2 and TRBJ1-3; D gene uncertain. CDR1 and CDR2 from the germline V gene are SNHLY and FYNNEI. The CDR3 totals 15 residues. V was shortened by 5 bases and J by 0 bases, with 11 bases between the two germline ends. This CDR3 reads CASSLEGRSGNTIYF. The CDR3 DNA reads TGTGCCAGCAGTTTGGAGGGTCGCTCTGGAAACACCATATATTTT.

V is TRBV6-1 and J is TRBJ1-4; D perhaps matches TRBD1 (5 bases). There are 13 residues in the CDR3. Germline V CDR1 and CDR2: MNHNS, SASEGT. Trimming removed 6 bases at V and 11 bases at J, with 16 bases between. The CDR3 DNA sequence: TGTGCCAGCAGCGACAGTCTCCTCATCAAACTGTTTTTT. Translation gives CASSDSLLIKLFF.